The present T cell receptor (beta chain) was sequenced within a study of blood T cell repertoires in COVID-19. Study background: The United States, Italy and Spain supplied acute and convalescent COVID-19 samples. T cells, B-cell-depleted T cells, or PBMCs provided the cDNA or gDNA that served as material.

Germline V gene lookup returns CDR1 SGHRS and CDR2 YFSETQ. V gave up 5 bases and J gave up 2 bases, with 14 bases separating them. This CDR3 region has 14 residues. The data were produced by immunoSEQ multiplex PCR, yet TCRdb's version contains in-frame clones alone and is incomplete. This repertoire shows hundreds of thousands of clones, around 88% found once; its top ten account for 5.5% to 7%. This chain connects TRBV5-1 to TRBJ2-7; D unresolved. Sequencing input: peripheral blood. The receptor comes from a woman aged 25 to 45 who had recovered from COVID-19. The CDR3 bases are TGCGCCAGCAGTCCTGGTCACCGAGCCTACGAGCAGTACTTC. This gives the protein CASSPGHRAYEQYF.